The 28 T cell receptor beta chains listed next were all sequenced from one sample in a study of CD8 T cells in Susac syndrome (dated by TCRdb to about 2019). Library creation used the immunoSEQ multiplex PCR assay. RNA was extracted using the RNeasy kit, and about 0.45 to 1 ug of the RNA was reverse transcribed with random hexamers. TCRdb trimmed public reads at Q25 via fastp, called clones via MiXCR and kept in-frame beta chains. Here each entry gathers all rows of one CDR3 protein and keeps the most common genes and DNA. The sample has about 190,000 distinct CDR3 sequences on record, just under 95% of them singletons. In total, the top ten clones hold 0.15% to 0.2% of the sample. Sequencing used CD8+ T cells from PBMCs. The source is a human donor with Susac syndrome.

The chain couples TRBV7-3 to TRBJ1-2; 8 bases fit TRBD1. Germline V lookup: CDR1 SGHTA, CDR2 FQGTGA. The CDR3 covers 18 residues. After removal of 1 base from V and 1 base from J, the junction contained 11 bases not matched to a gene. The CDR3: CASSLNPLGQGINYGYTF. The CDR3 DNA sequence: TGTGCCAGCAGCTTAAACCCACTTGGACAGGGTATTAACTATGGCTACACCTTC.

This rearrangement joins TRBV27 to TRBJ2-1; TRBD2 aligns across 12 bases. The CDR3 totals 15 residues. Germline values: CDR1 MNHEY, CDR2 SMNVEV (reference sequence). The V segment lost 5 bases and the J segment 6 bases; nucleotides outside the gene matches: 5. The CDR3 DNA sequence: TGTGCCAGCAGTCCTAGCGGGAGGGCCTTCAATGAGCAGTTCTTC. It translates to CASSPSGRAFNEQFF.

The V call is TRBV12-3 or TRBV12-4, the J call TRBJ1-5, with D possibly TRBD1 on 5 matching bases. V lost 5 bases to trimming and J lost 11 bases, with 22 bases between them. This CDR3 contains 15 residues. CDR3 DNA sequence: TGTGCCAGCAGTGGAGGTGCAGGGTTGGGAGCGGCCCAGCATTTT. As protein: CASSGGAGLGAAQHF.

The V gene is TRBV9, the J gene TRBJ1-2, with D maybe TRBD1 (5 bases). In germline, CDR1 is SGDLS, CDR2 YYNGEE. Trimming stripped 3 bases from V and 3 bases from J, with 12 bases between. This CDR3 has 14 residues. The CDR3: CASSASSTDYGYTF. The CDR3 coding sequence is TGTGCCAGCAGCGCCAGCTCGACAGACTATGGCTACACCTTC.

This chain uses TRBV12-5 with TRBJ1-1; D gene ambiguous. The CDR3 consists of 13 residues. The V gene's germline CDR1 is LGHNT and CDR2 FRNRAP. The germline V and J ends were trimmed by 2 bases and 0 bases, with 4 bases remaining between them. The CDR3 region is CASGLTMNTEAFF. CDR3 coding DNA: TGTGCTAGTGGTTTGACCATGAACACTGAAGCTTTCTTT.

V is TRBV7-8 and J is TRBJ2-5; tentatively, D is TRBD2 (5 bases). V was trimmed by 1 base and J by 5 bases, leaving 14 bases between them. Germline lookup yields CDR1 SGHVS and CDR2 FQNEAQ. The CDR3 runs 15 residues. CDR3 loop: CASSLVSAERETQYF. The CDR3, as DNA: TGTGCCAGCAGCTTAGTGTCAGCGGAGAGGGAGACCCAGTACTTC. Using reference TRBV7-8 and TRBJ2-5 for the parts outside the CDR3, the full variable domain is GAGVSQSPRYKVAKRGQDVALRCDPISGHVSLFWYQQALGQGPEFLTYFQNEAQLDKSGLPSDRFFAERPEGSVSTLKIQRTQQEDSAVYLCASSLVSAERETQYFGPGTRLLVL.

V is TRBV5-6 and J is TRBJ1-1, with D hard to call. The V gene's germline CDR1 is SGHDT and CDR2 YYEEEE. This CDR3 contains 13 residues. V lost 0 bases and J lost 4, with 7 bases in between. CDR3 bases: TGTGCCAGCAGCTTGGATCCGTCCACTGAAGCTTTCTTT. It codes for CASSLDPSTEAFF. The full variable domain, in which reference TRBV5-6 and TRBJ1-1 provide the parts outside the CDR3, is DAGVTQSPTHLIKTRGQQVTLRCSPKSGHDTVSWYQQALGQGPQFIFQYYEEEERQRGNFPDRFSGHQFPNYSSELNVNALLLGDSALYLCASSLDPSTEAFFGQGTRLTVV.

This chain links TRBV6-1 with TRBJ2-3, with D possibly being TRBD1 or TRBD2 (5 bases each). The V end was cut by 2 bases, the J end by 3 bases, with 12 bases between. Germline CDR1 reads MNHNS; CDR2 reads SASEGT. There are 15 residues in the CDR3. CDR3 protein: CASSEPTGPTDTQYF. CDR3 coding DNA: TGTGCCAGCAGTGAACCGACGGGGCCGACAGATACGCAGTATTTT.

CDR3 nucleotide sequence: TGTGCCAGCAGCCAATACTACTCCGGTGGAGTACTCACCGGGGAGCTGTTTTTT. Encoded protein: CASSQYYSGGVLTGELFF. V usage is TRBV3-1 and J usage is TRBJ2-2; D remains ambiguous. V lost 2 bases and J lost 4, with 20 bases in between. The CDR3 covers 18 residues. Germline V gives CDR1 LGHDT, CDR2 YNNKEL (reference sequence). Full variable domain (rest looked up from reference TRBV3-1 and TRBJ2-2): DTAVSQTPKYLVTQMGNDKSIKCEQNLGHDTMYWYKQDSKKFLKIMFSYNNKELIINETVPNRFSPKSPDKAHLNLHINSLELGDSAVYFCASSQYYSGGVLTGELFFGEGSRLTVL.

The chain employs TRBV11-2 and TRBJ2-7, with D possibly matching TRBD1 (5 bases). This CDR3 region has 16 residues. The V gene's germline CDR1 is SGHAT and CDR2 FQNNGV. The V gene lost 1 base and the J gene lost 5 bases, with 18 bases spanning the gap. The CDR3 protein is CASSLVLQGDTDEQYF. The CDR3, as DNA: TGTGCCAGCAGCTTAGTTCTCCAGGGTGATACAGACGAGCAGTACTTC. The complete variable domain, with remaining parts taken from reference TRBV11-2 and TRBJ2-7, reads EAGVAQSPRYKIIEKRQSVAFWCNPISGHATLYWYQQILGQGPKLLIQFQNNGVVDDSQLPKDRFSAERLKGVDSTLKIQPAKLEDSAVYLCASSLVLQGDTDEQYFGPGTRLTVT.

This clonotype appeared a few times. The chain links TRBV7-9 to TRBJ2-7; D is uncertain. The CDR3 is made up of 11 amino acids. Germline CDR1 and CDR2: SEHNR and FQNEAQ (reference sequence). Trimming took off 1 base at V and 5 bases at J, with 3 bases between the two ends. This CDR3 is CASSLEHEQYF. CDR3 sequence (DNA): TGTGCCAGCAGCTTAGAGCACGAGCAGTACTTC.

The V call is TRBV30, the J call TRBJ1-2; D gene uncertain. Per germline, CDR1 GTSNPN and CDR2 SVGIG (reference sequence). The CDR3 is 12 residues long. V was cut by 1 base and J by 1 base, with 4 bases left in between. The CDR3 DNA reads TGTGCCTGGAGTGGGAGTAACTATGGCTACACCTTC. Translation gives CAWSGSNYGYTF.

The chain employs TRBV21-1 and TRBJ2-1. TRBV21-1 is noted as a pseudogene. This CDR3 is 16 amino acids long. CDR3 DNA: TGTGCCAGCAGCAGAGGGCGTCGGACCCAATACAATGAGCAGTTCTTC. Its translation is CASSRGRRTQYNEQFF.

The chain employs TRBV25-1 and TRBJ1-2; the D gene is possibly TRBD1 (5 bases). Germline CDR1 is MGHDK and CDR2 is SYGVNS. Trimming shortened V by 3 bases and J by 9 bases, and 11 bases separated the two germline ends. CDR3 size: 12 residues. DNA for the CDR3: TGTGCCAGCAGTGATGGAGGGGCGAGCTACACCTTC. Its translation: CASSDGGASYTF.

J is TRBJ2-7 and V is TRBV6-6, with D maybe TRBD2 (5 bases). The V gene's germline CDR1 is MNHNY and CDR2 SVGAGI (reference sequence). V lost 4 bases to trimming and J lost 2 bases, with 9 bases between them. This CDR3 has 13 amino acids. The CDR3 nucleotides read TGTGCCAGCAGTTCGAGGGTGACCTACGAGCAGTACTTC. It translates to CASSSRVTYEQYF.

The chain is built from TRBV27 and TRBJ2-7; D is perhaps TRBD2 (5 bases). This CDR3 region has 15 residues. CDR1 MNHEY and CDR2 SMNVEV come from the germline V gene (reference sequence). V lost 3 bases and J 2 bases, leaving 14 bases between the germline ends. The CDR3 DNA is TGTGCCAGCAGTTTTTCGGGGATTCGAGCCTACGAGCAGTACTTC. It is translated as CASSFSGIRAYEQYF.

V gene TRBV18 combines with J gene TRBJ1-4; the D is unclear. In germline, CDR1 is KGHSH, CDR2 LQKENI. This CDR3 spans 17 amino acids. Trimming shortened V by 1 base and J by 1 base, and 13 bases separated the two germline ends. As DNA, the CDR3 is TGTGCCAGCTCACCACTCTCGGCGGACGAAACTAATGAAAAACTGTTTTTT. Translating gives CASSPLSADETNEKLFF.

This chain uses TRBV25-1 with TRBJ2-7; 7 bases are shared with TRBD1. The length of the CDR3 is 14 residues. The J segment lost 2 bases and the V segment lost 1 base, leaving 2 bases of the junction unmatched. Germline V gene lookup returns CDR1 MGHDK and CDR2 SYGVNS. This CDR3 reads CASSELGTAYEQYF. In nucleotides, the CDR3 is TGTGCCAGCAGTGAATTGGGGACAGCCTACGAGCAGTACTTC.

The CDR3 DNA follows: TGTGCTAGTGGACCGGGACAGGGGAATGGCTACACCTTC. Its protein is CASGPGQGNGYTF. V is TRBV12-5 and J is TRBJ1-2; 10 bases align to TRBD1. V shed 6 bases, J shed 6 bases, and the junction held 4 bases outside the gene matches. The CDR3 has 13 residues. Germline V gives CDR1 LGHNT, CDR2 FRNRAP. The whole variable domain, filled in from reference TRBV12-5 and TRBJ1-2, reads DARVTQTPRHKVTEMGQEVTMRCQPILGHNTVFWYRQTMMQGLELLAYFRNRAPLDDSGMPKDRFSAEMPDATLATLKIQPSEPRDSAVYFCASGPGQGNGYTFGSGTRLTVV.

The V gene is TRBV7-8, the J gene TRBJ1-5, with D perhaps matching TRBD1 (6 bases). Germline CDR1 is SGHVS and CDR2 is FQNEAQ. The CDR3 contains 14 residues. V was clipped by 6 bases and J by 1 base, with 10 bases between them. The CDR3 protein is CASSRQGSNQPQHF. CDR3 coding DNA: TGTGCCAGCAGTCGTCAGGGGAGCAATCAGCCCCAGCATTTT.

This chain uses TRBV7-3 with TRBJ2-1; D might be TRBD2 (6 bases). CDR1 and CDR2 (germline): SGHTA, FQGTGA. V was cut by 1 base and J by 6 bases, with 7 bases left in between. This CDR3 has 13 amino acids. CDR3: CASSLMGGNEQFF. In DNA, the CDR3 is TGTGCCAGCAGCTTAATGGGGGGCAATGAGCAGTTCTTC.

In this sample, this clonotype turned up once. The V gene is TRBV7-8, the J gene TRBJ2-3, with 8 nucleotides matching TRBD2. The CDR3 has 18 amino acids. Looked up from germline, CDR1 is SGHVS and CDR2 is FQNEAQ. Trimming at V came to 5 bases and at J to 1 base, leaving 14 bases not matched to a gene. CDR3 residues: CASSPQLISGIGTDTQYF. The CDR3 DNA reads TGTGCCAGCAGCCCACAACTAATTAGCGGGATCGGCACAGATACGCAGTATTTT.

The chain uses TRBV3-1 and TRBJ1-6; D may be TRBD1 (6 bases). Germline V gene lookup returns CDR1 LGHDT and CDR2 YNNKEL (reference sequence). The V and J ends lost 0 bases and 6 bases respectively, with 12 bases between them. The CDR3 runs 16 residues. Written as DNA, the CDR3 is TGTGCCAGCAGCCAAGACGGCAGGGGCTCTAATTCACCCCTCCACTTT. It specifies CASSQDGRGSNSPLHF.

The chain is built from TRBV2 and TRBJ2-7; no firm D call. Deletions cut 10 bases from V and 0 bases from J, with 10 bases between. This CDR3 region has 12 residues. Germline CDR1 and CDR2: SNHLY and FYNNEI. The CDR3 region is CAIAQSSYEQYF. The CDR3 DNA reads TGTGCCATTGCTCAAAGCTCCTACGAGCAGTACTTC.

This clonotype was detected once. The rearrangement uses TRBV9 and TRBJ2-7, with 8 bases identical to TRBD1. Germline V gene lookup returns CDR1 SGDLS and CDR2 YYNGEE. The CDR3 spans 14 residues. V shed 6 bases and J 6 bases; nucleotides not matched to a gene: 11. For the CDR3, the DNA is TGTGCCAGCAACGGGAATGGACAGGGAGGCGAGCAGTACTTC. It translates to CASNGNGQGGEQYF.

The gene calls are TRBV12-3 or TRBV12-4 and TRBJ2-4; TRBD2 is a possible D gene (5 bases). The V gene lost 5 bases and the J gene lost 5 bases, with 16 bases spanning the gap. CDR3 length: 15 amino acids. CDR3 protein: CASSLRTSGQNIQYF. The CDR3, as DNA: TGTGCCAGCAGTCTACGAACTAGTGGTCAAAACATTCAGTACTTC.

V and J are TRBV5-4 and TRBJ2-5; either TRBD1 or TRBD2 may supply D (5 bases each). The V and J ends lost 2 bases and 5 bases respectively, with 7 bases between them. This CDR3 has 12 residues. Germline V gives CDR1 SGHNT, CDR2 YYREEE (reference sequence). The CDR3 coding sequence is TGTGCCAGCAGCTTCAGGGAGGAGACCCAGTACTTC. It translates to CASSFREETQYF. Supplemented by reference TRBV5-4 and TRBJ2-5, the full variable domain reads ETGVTQSPTHLIKTRGQQVTLRCSSQSGHNTVSWYQQALGQGPQFIFQYYREEENGRGNFPPRFSGLQFPNYSSELNVNALELDDSALYLCASSFREETQYFGPGTRLLVL.

This clonotype was counted a single time. The rearrangement uses TRBV20-1 and TRBJ2-7; tentatively, D is TRBD1 (6 bases). Trimming took off 5 bases at V and 0 bases at J, with 17 bases between the two ends. The germline CDR1 and CDR2 sequences are DFQATT and SNEGSKA (reference sequence). This CDR3 spans 15 amino acids. CDR3 sequence (DNA): TGCAGTGCTCCCGAGCCCGACAGGAGCTCCTACGAGCAGTACTTC. Translating it yields CSAPEPDRSSYEQYF.